Each of the 16 T cell receptor beta chains below was sequenced from the same sample in a study of vaccination effects on CD4 cells after COVID-19. Antigens for these TCRs are unknown. Cells that had been cultured for less than 13 days were the source of isolated CD4+ T cells. Participants were given two doses of BNT162b2 or mRNA-1273 vaccine. Libraries were prepared by immunoSEQ multiplex PCR; TCRdb keeps only in-frame clonotypes and omits some of them. This table has more than 60,000 clones, about 74% appearing once. This sample comprised CD4+ T cells from PBMCs cultured without peptide, obtained after COVID-19 vaccination. The receptors stem from a human donor who received a COVID-19 vaccine.

CDR3 sequence (DNA): TGTGCCAGCAGACCGGGGGGACCTCAAGAGACCCAGTACTTC. This encodes CASRPGGPQETQYF. This sequence joins TRBV3-1 (or the pseudogene TRBV3-2) and TRBJ2-5; 7 bases match TRBD2. The V gene end was trimmed by 6 bases and the J gene end by 2 bases; junction bases not matched to a gene: 6. This CDR3 is built from 14 residues. CDR1 is LGHDT, CDR2 YNNKEL, per germline (reference sequence).

The chain combines TRBV5-1 with TRBJ1-1; unclear D gene. The V gene lost 3 bases and the J gene lost 0 bases, with 15 bases spanning the gap. CDR1 and CDR2 (germline): SGHRS, YFSETQ. The CDR3 is 16 amino acids. The CDR3 DNA reads TGCGCCAGCAGCTCGAACCGAGGACTGCTGAACACTGAAGCTTTCTTT. It is translated as CASSSNRGLLNTEAFF.

V is TRBV11-3 and J is TRBJ2-3; TRBD2 might be the D (5 bases). Trimming took off 5 bases at V and 5 bases at J, with 11 bases between the two ends. CDR1 SGHNT and CDR2 YENEEA come from the germline V gene. There are 13 residues in the CDR3. CDR3 sequence: CASSPQAGDTQYF. CDR3 in DNA: TGTGCCAGCAGCCCCCAGGCGGGAGATACGCAGTATTTT.

This clone was seen more than once but under ten times. The chain recombines TRBV25-1 with TRBJ1-5; D gene ambiguous. This CDR3 is 16 amino acids long. The germline V gene encodes CDR1 MGHDK and CDR2 SYGVNS. Trimming removed 4 bases at V and 2 bases at J, with 15 bases between. Here the CDR3 reads CASSGLEGSGNQPQHF. CDR3 bases: TGTGCCAGCAGTGGTTTAGAGGGAAGTGGCAATCAGCCCCAGCATTTT.

This clone was seen only once. The chain links TRBV2 to TRBJ2-5; 8 bases agree with TRBD1. Germline lookup yields CDR1 SNHLY and CDR2 FYNNEI. The CDR3 is made up of 15 amino acids. The trim removed 6 bases at V and 3 bases at J, leaving 9 bases unmatched. The CDR3: CASRFTLDREETQYF. The CDR3 DNA reads TGTGCCAGCAGATTTACCTTGGACAGGGAAGAGACCCAGTACTTC.

This clone was seen a handful of times. The gene calls are TRBV3-1 (or the pseudogene TRBV3-2) and TRBJ1-2; D might be TRBD1 (5 bases). Trimming shortened V by 1 base and J by 4 bases, and 13 bases separated the two germline ends. Germline V gene data show CDR1 as LGHDT and CDR2 as YNNKEL (reference sequence). This CDR3 is built from 15 residues. CDR3 residues: CASSQAQGGSYGYTF. The CDR3 DNA reads TGTGCCAGCAGCCAAGCCCAGGGAGGTTCCTATGGCTACACCTTC.

The chain employs TRBV19 and TRBJ2-1, with TRBD2 identical over 9 bases. The germline V gene has CDR1 LNHDA and CDR2 SQIVND (reference sequence). The CDR3 consists of 15 residues. J was trimmed by 2 bases and V by 3 bases; bases with no gene match: 2. CDR3 sequence: CASSIGGGAYNEQFF. Written as DNA, the CDR3 is TGTGCCAGTAGTATTGGCGGGGGGGCCTACAATGAGCAGTTCTTC.

The J gene is TRBJ1-2, the V gene TRBV28; D call uncertain. Germline V gene data show CDR1 as MDHEN and CDR2 as SYDVKM. V was cut by 4 bases and J by 7 bases, with 10 bases left in between. This CDR3 has 12 residues. CDR3: CASSSPARGYTF. The CDR3 bases are TGTGCCAGCAGTTCCCCCGCACGTGGCTACACCTTC.

The V call is TRBV5-1, the J call TRBJ2-5, with D perhaps TRBD1 (6 bases). The CDR3 totals 14 residues. Germline CDR1 reads SGHRS; CDR2 reads YFSETQ. With 5 bases removed from V and 4 bases from J, the gap between germline ends came to 15 bases. The CDR3 sequence: CASRNVQGSETQYF. DNA of the CDR3: TGCGCCAGCAGAAACGTACAGGGTTCAGAGACCCAGTACTTC.

This clone was recorded a few times. V gene TRBV2 combines with J gene TRBJ1-2, with unresolved D. Per germline, CDR1 SNHLY and CDR2 FYNNEI. V was trimmed by 7 bases and J by 4 bases, leaving 19 bases between them. The CDR3 runs 15 residues. CDR3 sequence reads: CASTADRLSGYGYTF. The CDR3 DNA reads as TGTGCCAGCACAGCCGACCGCCTCTCGGGCTATGGCTACACCTTC. The whole variable domain, remainder taken from reference TRBV2 and TRBJ1-2, is EPEVTQTPSHQVTQMGQEVILRCVPISNHLYFYWYRQILGQKVEFLVSFYNNEISEKSEIFDDQFSVERPDGSNFTLKIRSTKLEDSAMYFCASTADRLSGYGYTFGSGTRLTVV.

The CDR3 sequence is CAWSAGPATNEKLFF. The CDR3 DNA reads as TGTGCCTGGAGTGCCGGGCCAGCAACTAATGAAAAACTGTTTTTT. The V gene is TRBV30, the J gene TRBJ1-4, with D hard to call. The V end was cut by 1 base, the J end by 0 bases, with 9 bases between. This CDR3 has 15 residues. Per the germline V gene, CDR1 is GTSNPN and CDR2 is SVGIG (reference sequence).

This clone has more than one count but fewer than ten. The rearrangement uses TRBV9 and TRBJ2-1; the match to TRBD1 covers 7 bases. The V gene's germline CDR1 is SGDLS and CDR2 YYNGEE. The CDR3 loop spans 15 amino acids. Unmatched junction bases numbered 3, after V lost 0 bases and J lost 3 bases. CDR3 in DNA: TGTGCCAGCAGCGTAGGGGGACAGATCTACAATGAGCAGTTCTTC. Protein sequence: CASSVGGQIYNEQFF. The variable domain in full, with the rest retrieved from reference TRBV9 and TRBJ2-1, is DSGVTQTPKHLITATGQRVTLRCSPRSGDLSVYWYQQSLDQGLQFLIQYYNGEERAKGNILERFSAQQFPDLHSELNLSSLELGDSALYFCASSVGGQIYNEQFFGPGTRLTVL.

As regards this clone: Other DNA sequences in this specimen translate into the identical CDR3. The chain combines TRBV29-1 with TRBJ1-2; D is ambiguous. This CDR3 region has 10 residues. V was pared by 0 bases and J by 8 bases, with 4 bases between. The V gene's germline CDR1 is SQVTM and CDR2 ANQGSEA. The CDR3 sequence is CSVEDYGYTF. CDR3 bases: TGCAGCGTTGAAGATTACGGCTACACCTTC.

The rearrangement joins TRBV18 to TRBJ2-5, with 11 bases aligning to TRBD2. The CDR3 runs to 16 residues. CDR1 is KGHSH and CDR2 is LQKENI in the germline V gene. The V gene end was trimmed by 3 bases and the J gene end by 2 bases; junction bases not matched to a gene: 5. CDR3 DNA sequence: TGTGCCAGCTCACCGAGGGCTAGCGGGGGGCAAGAGACCCAGTACTTC. Translating gives CASSPRASGGQETQYF.

This chain uses TRBV28 with TRBJ2-1, with 9 nucleotides matching TRBD2. V shed 7 bases, J shed 4 bases, and the junction held 5 bases outside the gene matches. From germline, CDR1 is MDHEN and CDR2 SYDVKM. The CDR3 spans 14 residues. The CDR3, as DNA: TGTGCCAGCATCGCGAGCGGGGGGTACAATGAGCAGTTCTTC. Its translation: CASIASGGYNEQFF.

This rearrangement joins TRBV4-3 to TRBJ2-1; D call uncertain. V lost 0 bases and J lost 9, with 9 bases in between. Germline-derived CDR1 and CDR2 are LGHNA and YSLEER. This CDR3 has 13 amino acids. The CDR3 DNA reads TGCGCCAGCAGCCAAGATGTGGGATCTGAGCAGTTCTTC. It is translated as CASSQDVGSEQFF.